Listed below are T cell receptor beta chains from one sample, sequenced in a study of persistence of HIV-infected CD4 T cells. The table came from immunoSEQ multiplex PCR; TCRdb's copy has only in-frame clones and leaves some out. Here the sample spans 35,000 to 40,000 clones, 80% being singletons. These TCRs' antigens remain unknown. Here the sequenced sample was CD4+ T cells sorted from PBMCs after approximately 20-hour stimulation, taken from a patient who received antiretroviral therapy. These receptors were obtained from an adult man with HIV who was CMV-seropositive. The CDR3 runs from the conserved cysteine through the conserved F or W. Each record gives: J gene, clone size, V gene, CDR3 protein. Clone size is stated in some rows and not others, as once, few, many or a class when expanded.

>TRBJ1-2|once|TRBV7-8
CASSLAGRGRVKNYGYTF
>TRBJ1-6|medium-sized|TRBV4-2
CASSLGQASPLHF
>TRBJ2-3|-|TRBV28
CASSSGLVTDTQYF
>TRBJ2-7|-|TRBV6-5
CASSLEGRGYEQYF
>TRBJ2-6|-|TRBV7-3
CASSFQAGTGANVLTF
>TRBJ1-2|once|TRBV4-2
CASSQDSHEGGASYGYTF
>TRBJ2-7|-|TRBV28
CASSVPYEQYF
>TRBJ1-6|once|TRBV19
CASSTPFVGDSPLHF
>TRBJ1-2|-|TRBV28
CASSLNGARGYTF
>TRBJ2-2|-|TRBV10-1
CASIFPTGLTGELFF
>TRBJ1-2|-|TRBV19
CASTAPGVNYGYTF
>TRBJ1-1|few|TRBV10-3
CAIKGLEGEKAFF
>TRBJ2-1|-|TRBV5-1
CASRLAGPYNEQFF
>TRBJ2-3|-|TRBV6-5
CASSFGLPTDTQYF
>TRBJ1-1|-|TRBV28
CASSRGGLRTEAFF
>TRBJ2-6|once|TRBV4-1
CASSPGGPSGANVLTF
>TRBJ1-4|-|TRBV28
CASSLWDQNEKLFF
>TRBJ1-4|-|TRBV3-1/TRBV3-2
CASSPDRGNGRTNEKLFF
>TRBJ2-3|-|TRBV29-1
CSVTTAAGGTDTQYF
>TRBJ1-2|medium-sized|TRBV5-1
CASSTGTGNYGYTF
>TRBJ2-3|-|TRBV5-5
CASRGGGGPGTDTQYF
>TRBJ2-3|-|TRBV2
CASRVAGGQVGDTQYF
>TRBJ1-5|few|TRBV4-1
CASSQEGVGKDQPQHF
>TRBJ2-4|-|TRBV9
CASSPREGVNIQYF
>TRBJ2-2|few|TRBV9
CASSPQGATGELFF
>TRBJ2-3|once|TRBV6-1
CASSEAPAGGFTNTQYF
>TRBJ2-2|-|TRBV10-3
CAISGTSGLNTGELFF
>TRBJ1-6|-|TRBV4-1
CASSQEGDRAGSPLHF
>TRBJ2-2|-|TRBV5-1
CASSRDGQGWSTGELFF